This T cell receptor (beta chain) was documented in a study of identical twins. Findings of the study overall: Beta out-of-frame twin sharing showed a weaker excess.

CDR1 and CDR2 (germline): SGHRS, YFSETQ. Trimming cost V 0 bases and J 3 bases; bases outside gene matches: 8. The CDR3 loop spans 17 amino acids. TCRdb called the 5' RACE reads again in MiXCR, with one record for every CDR3 protein. The data show 410,000 or so distinct CDR3 sequences, around a sixth seen once. Of note for this clonotype: The antigen remains unidentified.

The specimen was naive T cells sorted from blood. J is TRBJ2-7 and V is TRBV5-1, with 11 bases fitting TRBD2. The TCR sequence derives from a man aged 50-59 years in good health. As DNA, the CDR3 is TGCGCCAGCAGCTTGGCCGTAGCTAGCGGGAGGATCTACGAGCAGTACTTC. It codes for CASSLAVASGRIYEQYF.